The clone carrying this T cell receptor (beta chain) was detected only a few times. The target antigen is unknown. Within the sample, other DNA sequences also encode this same CDR3. Via the markers CD45RO/CCR7/CD25/CD127/CD95/CD27, stem cell-like memory, regulatory, central memory and naive CD4+ cells were sorted. The whole isolated RNA underwent reverse transcription, so sequencing captured expressed TCRB transcripts. Generated by immunoSEQ multiplex PCR, the TCRdb table keeps only in-frame clones and is missing some. The table has about 180,000 clones, around 7.8% seen once; the top ten hold around 0.94%. With 0 bases removed from V and 3 bases from J, the gap between germline ends came to 8 bases. This CDR3 region has 14 residues. The germline gives CDR1 SGHTA, CDR2 FQGNSA. This entry is derived from a study of beta chain features in type 1 diabetes. Whole-study context: In age, gender and cell yields, patients were similar to healthy donors.

Study-wide results and limits: Shortening that was moderate but significant affected the TCRB CDR3s of Type 1 diabetes patients in all four CD4+ subsets. Patients and controls would be equally affected if PCR favored shorter templates.

Sequencing was performed on central memory CD4+ T cells from blood. The chain employs TRBV7-2 and TRBJ1-1, with D hard to call. The source is a woman aged 40 to 50 with type 1 diabetes. The CDR3 is CASSLAGRDTEAFF. The CDR3 DNA follows: TGTGCCAGCAGCTTAGCGGGGAGGGACACTGAAGCTTTCTTT.